This T cell receptor (beta chain) emerged from a study of regulatory T cells in long-lasting Graves disease. On this clonotype itself: What it binds is not known. Relative to the germline gene, one junction end is altered; a read error may explain this.

CDR3 regions were amplified by Arm-PCR using iRepertoire HTBI primers to build TCR beta libraries. Per the original data handling: Across all samples, roughly 60 TRBV segments and roughly 14 TRBJ segments were identified. TCRdb passed the multiplex PCR reads through MiXCR, listing each CDR3 protein once. The authors' filters were not applied to this entry. The sample carries roughly 450,000 distinct CDR3 sequences, approximately 23% recorded once. Points from the study as a whole: Persistent Graves' cases showed lower TCR diversity than newly diagnosed cases.

Per the germline V gene, CDR1 is MNHEY and CDR2 is SVGAGI. There are 11 residues in the CDR3. The time point: persistent/refractory GD, antithyroid drugs over 5 years with positive TRAb. RNA extracted from PBMCs served as the sequencing template. The chain joins TRBV6-5 to TRBJ2-5; D is unclear. The receptor's source is a female donor with Graves disease. The sequencing here drew on peripheral blood mononuclear cells (PBMCs), taken when the disease was refractory, from a patient treated with antithyroid drugs. CDR3 in amino acids: CASGYDGTQYF. Here the CDR3 DNA reads TGTGCCAGCGGTTACGACGGGACCCAGTACTTC.